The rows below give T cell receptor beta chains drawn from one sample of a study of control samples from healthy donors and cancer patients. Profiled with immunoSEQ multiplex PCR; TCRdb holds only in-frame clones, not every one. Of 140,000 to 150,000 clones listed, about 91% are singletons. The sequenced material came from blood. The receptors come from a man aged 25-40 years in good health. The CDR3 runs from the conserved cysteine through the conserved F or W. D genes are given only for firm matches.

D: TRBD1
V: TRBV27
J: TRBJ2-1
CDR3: CASMGQGMDEQFF

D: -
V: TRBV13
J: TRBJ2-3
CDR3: CASSSRDRSTDTQYF

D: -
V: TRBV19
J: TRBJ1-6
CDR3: CASSPRRDSPLHF

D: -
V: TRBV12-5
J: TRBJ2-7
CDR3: CASGSPDSYEQYF

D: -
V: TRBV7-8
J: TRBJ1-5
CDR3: CASSPDYRQIYSNQPQHF

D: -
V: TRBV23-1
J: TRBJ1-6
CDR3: CATYSGSYNSPLHF

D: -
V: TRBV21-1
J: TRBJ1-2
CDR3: CASSLNPRGQGWYGYTF

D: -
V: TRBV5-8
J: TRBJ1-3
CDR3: CASSFSGSGNTIYF

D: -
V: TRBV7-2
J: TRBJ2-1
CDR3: CASSSPKWRSNEQFF

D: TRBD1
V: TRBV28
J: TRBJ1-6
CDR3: CASSLQGGSYNSPLHF

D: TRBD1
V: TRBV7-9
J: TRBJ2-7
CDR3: CASSFPWDSYEQYF

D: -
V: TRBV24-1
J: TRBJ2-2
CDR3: CATSDLGAGELFF

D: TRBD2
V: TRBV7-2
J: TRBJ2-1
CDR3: CASSPTSGGLNEQFF

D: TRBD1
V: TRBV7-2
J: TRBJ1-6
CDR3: CASKRQGLNSPLHF

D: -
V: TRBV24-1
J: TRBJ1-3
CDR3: CATSDGGTSVNTIYF

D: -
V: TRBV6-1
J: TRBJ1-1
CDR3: CASSEWLNTEAFF

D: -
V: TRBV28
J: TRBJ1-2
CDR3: CASSLGSPNGYTF

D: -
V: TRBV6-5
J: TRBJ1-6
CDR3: CASSYGTNYNSPLHF

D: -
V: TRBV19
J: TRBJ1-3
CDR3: CASSRSAGGNTIYF

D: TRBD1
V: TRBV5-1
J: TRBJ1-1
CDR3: CASSLQGRKDTEAFF

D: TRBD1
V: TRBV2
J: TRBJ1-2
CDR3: CASSEGGTDYGYTF

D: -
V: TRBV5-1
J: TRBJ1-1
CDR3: CASRTGPRGTEAFF

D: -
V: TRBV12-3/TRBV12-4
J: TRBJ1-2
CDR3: CASSLRGNYGYTF

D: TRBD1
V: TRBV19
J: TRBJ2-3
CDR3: CATTRRGQGAWGTDTQYF

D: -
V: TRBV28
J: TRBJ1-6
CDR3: CASSSWDGSYNSPLHF

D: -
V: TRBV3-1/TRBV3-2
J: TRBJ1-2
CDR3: CASSQSIGRGAVGYTF

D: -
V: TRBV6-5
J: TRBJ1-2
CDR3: CASSYGDGTANYGYTF

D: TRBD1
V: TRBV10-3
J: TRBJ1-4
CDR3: CASRDREGEKLFF

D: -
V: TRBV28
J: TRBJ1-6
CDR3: CATTMLGTPLHF

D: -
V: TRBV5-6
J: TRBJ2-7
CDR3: CASSLALAGYWVEQYF

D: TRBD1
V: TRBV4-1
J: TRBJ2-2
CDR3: CASSQDPGAVQGRNTGELFF

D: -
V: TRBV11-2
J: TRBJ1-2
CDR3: CASSSRTVQGGYTF

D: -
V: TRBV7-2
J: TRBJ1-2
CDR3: CASSSRDGYTF

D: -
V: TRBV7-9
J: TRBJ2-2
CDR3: CASSLGGSTGELFF